This TCR beta chain was observed in a study of T cell repertoires in cytomegalovirus infection. TCRdb analysed the reads with MiXCR anew, one entry per CDR3 protein. Among about 200,000 distinct CDR3 sequences, 8% to 10% were seen once, and the ten largest hold approximately 4.6%. V was clipped by 5 bases and J by 0 bases, with 12 bases between them. Germline V gene data show CDR1 as SGHTA and CDR2 as FQGNSA. The CDR3 runs 15 residues. This clonotype has at least ten counts. This TCR derives from a human donor in good health (CMV status not recorded). Some clones in this sample may be carry-over from other donors' samples. V is TRBV7-2 and J is TRBJ2-3; D not resolved. The sample comprised PBMCs. CDR3 region: CASSPVGPSTDTQYF. The CDR3 DNA reads as TGTGCCAGCAGCCCCGTAGGACCTAGCACAGATACGCAGTATTTT.